This TCR beta chain appears in the sequencing data of a study of CD8 T cells in ankylosing spondylitis. General study results and limits: Disease-associated clones were reportedly significantly overrepresented in matched ankylosing spondylitis synovial fluid. A TCR beta motif of several highly homologous variants seemed to mark ankylosing spondylitis blood.

Comment on this clonotype: The antigen is undetermined.

Construction of TCR beta libraries was performed using quantitative 5'-RACE with molecular barcodes. TCRdb reprocessed the 5' RACE reads via MiXCR and lists one record per CDR3 protein. The data show under 850,000 distinct CDR3 sequences, about 20% seen once. The length of the CDR3 is 14 residues. Germline V gene sequence: CDR1 MNHNS, CDR2 SASEGT. The V and J ends lost 5 bases and 4 bases respectively, with 11 bases between them. Sequencing used blood, either unsorted or a sorted T cell fraction (not recorded which). The chain carries TRBV6-1 and TRBJ2-2, with a possible D match to TRBD2 (6 bases). This TCR was recovered from a male donor with ankylosing spondylitis. The CDR3 DNA is TGTGCCAGCAGTAGAGGGAGGACCACCGGGGAGCTGTTTTTT. Protein sequence: CASSRGRTTGELFF.